This TCR beta chain is from a study of human T cells and chemical hapten exposure. Noted time point: patch test 2, 6 weeks after DPC sensitization. Treatment noted: therapeutic diphenylcyclopropenone sensitization with weekly scalp DPC. This CDR3 spans 17 amino acids. Germline V gene data show CDR1 as SGHTA and CDR2 as FQGNSA. The V segment lost 3 bases and the J segment 2 bases; nucleotides outside the gene matches: 11. Study-wide findings and caveats: Relative to controls, expanded TCRs formed significantly more large CDR3 similarity clusters.

This clonotype occurred many times. What it binds is not known. Unique molecular identifiers were linked by the library to individual cDNA molecules. Each CDR3 protein is one row after TCRdb ran MiXCR on the RACE reads. The sample has approximately 84,000 distinct CDR3 sequences, 10% seen once. The chain couples TRBV7-2 to TRBJ2-7; 9 positions agree with TRBD2. Specimen: whole blood, collected in connection with sensitization to the hapten diphenylcyclopropenone (DPC). The sequence came from a woman aged 25 to 39 with alopecia areata. Some clones in this sample may be carry-over from other donors' samples. The CDR3 is CASSFPPSGASTYEQYF. The CDR3 bases are TGTGCCAGCAGCTTCCCCCCTAGCGGGGCTTCTACCTACGAGCAGTACTTC.